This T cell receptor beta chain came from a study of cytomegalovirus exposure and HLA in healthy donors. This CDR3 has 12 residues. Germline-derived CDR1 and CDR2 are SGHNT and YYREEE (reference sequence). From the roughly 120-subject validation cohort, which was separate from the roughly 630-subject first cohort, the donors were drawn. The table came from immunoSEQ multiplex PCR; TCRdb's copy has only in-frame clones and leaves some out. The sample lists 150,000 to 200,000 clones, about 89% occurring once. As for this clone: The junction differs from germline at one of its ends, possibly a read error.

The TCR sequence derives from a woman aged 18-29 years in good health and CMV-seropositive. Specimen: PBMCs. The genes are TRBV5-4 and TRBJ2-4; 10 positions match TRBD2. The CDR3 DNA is TGTGCCAGCAGCTTGTTGGGGCTAGCGGGAGTATTC. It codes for CASSLLGLAGVF.